The next 25 T cell receptor beta chains were all read from a single sample in a study of T cells in Graves' hyperthyroidism and ophthalmopathy. From RNA transcripts, TCR beta CDR3 regions were amplified. The TCR CDR3 first-round RT-PCR relied on the HTBI primer set. In TCRdb, the multiplex PCR reads were re-called with MiXCR into one record per CDR3 protein. The sample has roughly 570,000 distinct CDR3 sequences, 15% to 18% seen once; the top ten hold under 7.5%. Specimen: blood. The source is a woman in her 30s with Graves' hyperthyroidism.

This clonotype has ten or more counts. This chain connects TRBV7-9 to TRBJ1-1; 7 bases agree with TRBD1. This CDR3 has 13 residues. V trimming: 5 bases; J trimming: 4 bases; junction bases outside the gene matches: 4. CDR1 and CDR2 (germline): SEHNR, FQNEAQ (reference sequence). This CDR3 reads CASSPGTATEAFF. The CDR3 bases are TGTGCCAGCAGCCCAGGGACAGCCACTGAAGCTTTCTTT.

This clonotype was seen a few times. The V call is TRBV20-1, the J call TRBJ2-3; D not resolved. Trimming cost V 0 bases and J 4 bases, with 8 bases left between them. Looked up from germline, CDR1 is DFQATT and CDR2 is SNEGSKA (reference sequence). The CDR3 covers 13 residues. The CDR3 loop reads CSARDVVSDTQYF. The DNA for the CDR3 is TGCAGTGCTAGAGATGTAGTTTCAGATACGCAGTATTTT.

This clonotype was detected many times. The chain uses TRBV7-2 and TRBJ2-3; D may be TRBD2 (5 bases). The CDR3 consists of 15 residues. Germline V gene lookup returns CDR1 SGHTA and CDR2 FQGNSA. With 5 bases removed from V and 0 bases from J, the gap between germline ends came to 12 bases. CDR3 loop: CASSLLGASTDTQYF. CDR3 bases: TGTGCCAGCAGCCTTTTGGGAGCTAGCACAGATACGCAGTATTTT.

At least ten counts were recorded for this clonotype. The chain combines TRBV28 with TRBJ2-2; 8 nucleotides match TRBD2. The length of the CDR3 is 16 residues. CDR1 and CDR2 (germline): MDHEN, SYDVKM. The J segment lost 1 base and the V segment lost 7 bases, leaving 8 bases of the junction unmatched. The CDR3 DNA follows: TGTGCCAGCACCCTCAGCGGGAGCGGGAACACCGGGGAGCTGTTTTTT. It specifies CASTLSGSGNTGELFF.

The table lists this clonotype with a few counts. V and J are TRBV7-2 and TRBJ2-5; the D is unclear. Per germline, CDR1 SGHTA and CDR2 FQGNSA. There are 13 residues in the CDR3. Trimming took off 1 base at V and 4 bases at J, with 7 bases between the two ends. CDR3 nucleotide sequence: TGTGCCAGCAGCTTAGTCGTGGTAGAGACCCAGTACTTC. Translating gives CASSLVVVETQYF.

This clonotype occurred many times. The DNA for the CDR3 is TGTGCCAGCAGCTTAGGGTCGGGACGGAGCTACGAGCAGTACTTC. This translates into CASSLGSGRSYEQYF. V gene TRBV7-9 combines with J gene TRBJ2-7, with D perhaps matching TRBD1 or TRBD2 (5 bases each). This CDR3 contains 15 residues. Germline-derived CDR1 and CDR2 are SEHNR and FQNEAQ (reference sequence). V lost 1 base, J lost 3 bases, and 13 bases lay in between.

The chain joins TRBV27 to TRBJ2-6, with TRBD1 matching 9 bases. The trim removed 8 bases at V and 2 bases at J, leaving 7 bases unmatched. This CDR3 contains 16 residues. Germline V gene data show CDR1 as MNHEY and CDR2 as SMNVEV (reference sequence). CDR3 DNA sequence: TGTGCCAGCTCGGGACAGGGTTATACTGGGGCCAACGTCCTGACTTTC. This translates into CASSGQGYTGANVLTF.

V usage is TRBV30 and J usage is TRBJ2-1, with D possibly TRBD1 on 6 matching bases. The V gene lost 4 bases and the J gene lost 15 bases, with 22 bases spanning the gap. Germline assignment: CDR1 GTSNPN and CDR2 SVGIG (reference sequence). This CDR3 is built from 13 residues. The CDR3 DNA sequence: TGTGCCTGGACACCCCCTATAGGGACAAACCGGTTCTTC. It encodes CAWTPPIGTNRFF.

Many counts were recorded for this clonotype. V is TRBV7-2 and J is TRBJ2-7, with TRBD2 identical over 7 bases. V gave up 2 bases and J gave up 3 bases; unmatched junction bases: 10. CDR1 and CDR2 from the germline V gene are SGHTA and FQGNSA. The CDR3 loop spans 16 amino acids. CDR3 in amino acids: CASSLSPSGSIYEQYF. DNA of the CDR3: TGTGCCAGCAGCTTAAGCCCTAGCGGATCAATCTACGAGCAGTACTTC. Supplemented by reference TRBV7-2 and TRBJ2-7, the full variable domain reads GAGVSQSPSNKVTEKGKDVELRCDPISGHTALYWYRQSLGQGLEFLIYFQGNSAPDKSGLPSDRFSAERTGGSVSTLTIQRTQQEDSAVYLCASSLSPSGSIYEQYFGPGTRLTVT.

This clonotype appeared a single time. The genes are TRBV20-1 and TRBJ2-7; 11 nucleotides align to TRBD2. The trim removed 4 bases at V and 2 bases at J, leaving 7 bases unmatched. Per the germline V gene, CDR1 is DFQATT and CDR2 is SNEGSKA (reference sequence). The CDR3 extends over 15 amino acids. In DNA form, the CDR3 reads TGCAGTGCTACCGCAACTAGCGGGAGACCCTACGAGCAGTACTTC. Translation gives CSATATSGRPYEQYF.

This clonotype was seen repeatedly, ten times or more. The gene calls are TRBV7-2 and TRBJ1-2; D may be TRBD1 (5 bases). Germline CDR1 reads SGHTA; CDR2 reads FQGNSA. There are 15 residues in the CDR3. The ends were cut back, 0 bases at V and 1 base at J, with 9 bases in the middle. The CDR3 region is CASSLARGVNYGYTF. DNA for the CDR3: TGTGCCAGCAGCTTAGCTAGAGGGGTTAACTATGGCTACACCTTC.

This sequence joins TRBV30 and TRBJ2-3; D tentatively fits TRBD1 or TRBD2 (5 bases each). CDR1 is GTSNPN and CDR2 is SVGIG in the germline V gene (reference sequence). V lost 3 bases and J 1 base, leaving 14 bases between the germline ends. The CDR3 has 15 residues. The CDR3 loop reads CAWSQTLGGTDTQYF. CDR3 nucleotides: TGTGCCTGGAGCCAAACGTTGGGGGGCACAGATACGCAGTATTTT.

The gene calls are TRBV7-6 and TRBJ1-3; D gene uncertain. The CDR3 sequence is 15 residues long. V dropped 5 bases and J dropped 4 bases, with 15 bases sitting between them. In germline, CDR1 is SGHVS, CDR2 FNYEAQ. The CDR3 DNA sequence: TGTGCCAGCAGCCAAGGATCAGGCTCCGGAAACACCATATATTTT. Translated: CASSQGSGSGNTIYF.

This clonotype was seen only a few times. The genes are TRBV10-1 and TRBJ2-2, with D unresolved. CDR3 length equals 13 residues. V was trimmed by 3 bases and J by 7 bases, leaving 9 bases between them. Germline CDR1 reads WNHNN; CDR2 reads SYGVQD (reference sequence). The CDR3 loop is CASSDISSGELFF. CDR3 sequence (DNA): TGCGCCAGCAGTGACATTAGTAGCGGGGAGCTGTTTTTT.

Ten or more counts support this clonotype. The chain recombines TRBV15 with TRBJ2-7, with TRBD2 identical over 7 bases. The V segment lost 0 bases and the J segment 6 bases; nucleotides outside the gene matches: 8. The CDR3 totals 15 residues. From germline, CDR1 is LNHNV and CDR2 YYDKDF (reference sequence). The CDR3: CATSREAAGLGEQYF. The CDR3 nucleotides read TGTGCCACCAGCAGAGAGGCAGCGGGATTGGGCGAGCAGTACTTC.

This clonotype was seen many times. This chain connects TRBV19 to TRBJ1-1; no clear D. The length of the CDR3 is 13 residues. Looked up from germline, CDR1 is LNHDA and CDR2 is SQIVND (reference sequence). V was shortened by 4 bases and J by 4 bases, with 10 bases between the two germline ends. Written as DNA, the CDR3 is TGTGCCAGTAGTAGGACCTTCGGCACTGAAGCTTTCTTT. This encodes CASSRTFGTEAFF.

This clonotype was observed at least ten times. The CDR3 protein is CASSLELAGGMQFF. The CDR3 DNA reads TGTGCCAGCAGCCTCGAGCTAGCGGGAGGGATGCAGTTCTTC. The chain has TRBV11-1 and TRBJ2-1; 12 positions agree with TRBD2. Looked up from germline, CDR1 is SGHAT and CDR2 is FQDESV (reference sequence). V shed 5 bases and J 12 bases; nucleotides not matched to a gene: 8. This CDR3 contains 14 residues.

In this sample, this clonotype turned up a few times. This chain uses TRBV6-1 with TRBJ2-7; TRBD2 matches at 11 bases. Losses at the gene ends were 6 bases for V and 3 bases for J; bases not matched to a gene: 4. CDR1 is MNHNS and CDR2 is SASEGT in the germline V gene. The CDR3 extends over 14 amino acids. The CDR3 is CASSASGRFYEQYF. Written as DNA, the CDR3 is TGTGCCAGCAGCGCTAGCGGGAGGTTCTACGAGCAGTACTTC.

Comment on this clonotype: A much larger clone differs from this one at a single base, so this may be a read error. The chain joins TRBV20-1 to TRBJ2-7, with 7 bases matching TRBD2. The CDR3 consists of 14 residues. Germline trimming cut 1 base from V and 5 bases from J; bases unmatched to any gene: 8. Germline V gives CDR1 DFQATT, CDR2 SNEGSKA (reference sequence). For the CDR3, the DNA is TGCAGTGCTAGAGGTTCGGGGGGATCAGACGAGCAGTACTTC. Its protein is CSARGSGGSDEQYF.

In its sample, this clonotype was seen a few times. Written as DNA, the CDR3 is TGTGCTAGTGGTTTCTCTTTTGAATGGACATCAGTGAGCAATCAGCCCCAGCATTTT. Protein sequence: CASGFSFEWTSVSNQPQHF. The genes are TRBV12-5 and TRBJ1-5, with TRBD1 as a possible D gene (5 bases). V was shortened by 3 bases and J by 1 base, with 22 bases between the two germline ends. Germline lookup yields CDR1 LGHNT and CDR2 FRNRAP. This CDR3 region has 19 residues.

This clonotype was counted a few times. V and J are TRBV27 and TRBJ2-3; 9 bases line up with TRBD2. CDR3 size: 19 residues. Germline CDR1 reads MNHEY; CDR2 reads SMNVEV (reference sequence). V dropped 0 bases and J dropped 3; count of bases not matched to a gene: 13. The CDR3 sequence: CASSLSAGGGLVGTDTQYF. CDR3 nucleotides: TGTGCCAGCAGTTTATCTGCGGGGGGGGGACTAGTGGGAACAGATACGCAGTATTTT.

At least ten counts were recorded for this clonotype. The chain is built from TRBV30 and TRBJ2-5, with TRBD2 matching 9 bases. The CDR3 runs to 15 residues. In germline, CDR1 is GTSNPN, CDR2 SVGIG (reference sequence). V gave up 2 bases and J gave up 5 bases; unmatched junction bases: 9. The CDR3 DNA is TGTGCCTGGAGTAAAGGGCTAGCGGGAACGGAGACCCAGTACTTC. It translates to CAWSKGLAGTETQYF.

This clonotype was picked up a small number of times. The chain joins TRBV24-1 to TRBJ2-5, with TRBD1 as a possible D gene (5 bases). With 9 bases removed from V and 1 base from J, the gap between germline ends came to 17 bases. The CDR3 contains 15 residues. Germline V gives CDR1 KGHDR, CDR2 SFDVKD. CDR3 DNA: TGTGCCACCGGTACAGACCAGGGTACCCAAGAGACCCAGTACTTC. It specifies CATGTDQGTQETQYF.

The chain combines TRBV3-1 with TRBJ1-4; the match to TRBD1 covers 9 bases. The J segment lost 3 bases and the V segment lost 0 bases, leaving 17 bases of the junction unmatched. Germline CDR1 reads LGHDT; CDR2 reads YNNKEL (reference sequence). The CDR3 contains 21 residues. The CDR3 DNA follows: TGTGCCAGCAGCCAAGAGAAGAACCGGGGACAGGGCGAAGGGTCTAATGAAAAACTGTTTTTT. Amino acid sequence: CASSQEKNRGQGEGSNEKLFF.

This clonotype was observed at least ten times. The gene calls are TRBV10-2 and TRBJ1-4, with TRBD1 identical over 9 bases. The CDR3 is made up of 14 amino acids. Germline values: CDR1 WSHSY, CDR2 SAAADI. With V trimmed by 6 bases and J by 5 bases, 4 bases remained unmatched. As DNA, the CDR3 is TGCGCCAGCAGAATGGGACAGGGAAATGAAAAACTGTTTTTT. Amino acids: CASRMGQGNEKLFF.